This T cell receptor (beta chain) was sequenced in a study of graft-versus-host responses after intestinal transplantation. Only in-frame clones appear in the TCRdb table, and some are missing; sequencing was by immunoSEQ multiplex PCR. The sample contains 65,000 to 90,000 clones, about nine tenths of which appear only once. Details on this clone: The antigen is unknown.

The sample in question was unstimulated CD8+ T cells sorted from spleen or lymph node cells, obtained before transplant. The sequence was collected from a human donor who was the organ donor for an intestinal transplant.

The chain's CDR3 is CASRGEVHVGLETQYF. The DNA of the CDR3 is TGTGCCAGCAGGGGAGAAGTTCACGTTGGACTCGAGACCCAGTACTTC. V gene TRBV7-9 combines with J gene TRBJ2-5; weak D call: TRBD2 (5 bases). Germline V gene lookup returns CDR1 SEHNR and CDR2 FQNEAQ (reference sequence). The V and J ends lost 6 bases and 5 bases respectively, with 22 bases between them. The CDR3 sequence is 16 residues long. The full variable domain, with the rest looked up from reference TRBV7-9 and TRBJ2-5, is DTGVSQNPRHKITKRGQNVTFRCDPISEHNRLYWYRQTLGQGPEFLTYFQNEAQLEKSRLLSDRFSAERPKGSFSTLEIQRTEQGDSAMYLCASRGEVHVGLETQYFGPGTRLLVL.